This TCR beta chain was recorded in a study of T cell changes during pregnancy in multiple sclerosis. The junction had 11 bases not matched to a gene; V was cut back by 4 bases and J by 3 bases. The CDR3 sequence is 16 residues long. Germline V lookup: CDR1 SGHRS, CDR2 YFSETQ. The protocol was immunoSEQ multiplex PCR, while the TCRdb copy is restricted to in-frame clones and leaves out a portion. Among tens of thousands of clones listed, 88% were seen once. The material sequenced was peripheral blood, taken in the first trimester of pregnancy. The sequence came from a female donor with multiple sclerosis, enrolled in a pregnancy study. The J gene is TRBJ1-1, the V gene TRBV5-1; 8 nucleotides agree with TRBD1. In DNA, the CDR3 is TGCGCCAGCAGCGGGGGGCACACAGGGGGAGACACTGAAGCTTTCTTT. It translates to CASSGGHTGGDTEAFF.